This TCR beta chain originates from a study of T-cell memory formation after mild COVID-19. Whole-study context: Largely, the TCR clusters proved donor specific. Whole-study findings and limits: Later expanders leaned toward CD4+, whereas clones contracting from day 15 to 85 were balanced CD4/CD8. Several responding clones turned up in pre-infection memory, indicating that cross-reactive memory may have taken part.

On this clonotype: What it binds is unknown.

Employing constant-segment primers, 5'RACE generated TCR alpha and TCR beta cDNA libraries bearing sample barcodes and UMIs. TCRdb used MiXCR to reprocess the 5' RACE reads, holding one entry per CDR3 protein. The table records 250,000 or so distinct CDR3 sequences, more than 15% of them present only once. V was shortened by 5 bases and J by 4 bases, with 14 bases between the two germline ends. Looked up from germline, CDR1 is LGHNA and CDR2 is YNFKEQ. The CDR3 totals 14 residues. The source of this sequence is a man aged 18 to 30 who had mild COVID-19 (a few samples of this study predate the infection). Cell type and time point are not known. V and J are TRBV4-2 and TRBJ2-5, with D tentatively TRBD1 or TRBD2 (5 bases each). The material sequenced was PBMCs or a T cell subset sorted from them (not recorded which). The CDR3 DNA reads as TGTGCCAGCAGCACAGACAGCCGGGGAGAGACCCAGTACTTC. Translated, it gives CASSTDSRGETQYF.